A selection of T cell receptor beta chains follows, all from one sample in a study of response to subunit inactivated influenza vaccine. From the RT-PCR reads, TCRdb called clonotypes with MiXCR, one entry per CDR3 protein. This sample has roughly 650,000 distinct CDR3 sequences, with about a sixth found just once. Sequencing was performed on PBMCs from blood, taken 12 days after vaccination. The receptors were gathered from a man between 50 and 59 years old who received an inactivated influenza vaccine. The CDR3 runs from the conserved cysteine through the conserved F or W. A D gene is named only where the DNA matches it firmly. Rows may omit the clone size; those that give it use once, few, many or a size class.

CDR3nt: TGTGCCAGCACCACGGGGGGGTTGATAAACATTCAGTACTTC
CDR3aa: CASTTGGLINIQYF
d_gene: TRBD2
abundance: many
j_gene: TRBJ2-4
v_gene: TRBV12-3/TRBV12-4

CDR3nt: TGTGCCAGCAGTTACCTACAGGCGGGCGAGCAGTACTTC
CDR3aa: CASSYLQAGEQYF
d_gene: .
abundance: many
j_gene: TRBJ2-7
v_gene: TRBV6-6

CDR3nt: TGTGCCAGCAGTTTGTATGGGGGCTACGAGCAGTACTTC
CDR3aa: CASSLYGGYEQYF
d_gene: .
abundance: .
j_gene: TRBJ2-7
v_gene: TRBV28

CDR3nt: TGTGCCATCAGGCCCTCCCTACAGCAGCCCCAGCATTTT
CDR3aa: CAIRPSLQQPQHF
d_gene: .
abundance: .
j_gene: TRBJ1-5
v_gene: TRBV10-3

CDR3nt: TGTGCCACCTCCAGACTAGCGAGGGACGGTGAGCAGTTCTTC
CDR3aa: CATSRLARDGEQFF
d_gene: TRBD2
abundance: few
j_gene: TRBJ2-1
v_gene: TRBV12-3/TRBV12-4

CDR3nt: TGTGCCAGCAGCTCATACTCCGGGTACAATGAGCAGTTCTTC
CDR3aa: CASSSYSGYNEQFF
d_gene: .
abundance: .
j_gene: TRBJ2-1
v_gene: TRBV7-9

CDR3nt: TGCAGCGTTGAAGATCGCGGGAGGGCCTACAATGAGCAGTTCTTC
CDR3aa: CSVEDRGRAYNEQFF
d_gene: TRBD2
abundance: .
j_gene: TRBJ2-1
v_gene: TRBV29-1

CDR3nt: TGTGCCAGCAGCTTAGTTGCGGGACGGAGTGAGACCCAGTACTTC
CDR3aa: CASSLVAGRSETQYF
d_gene: .
abundance: few
j_gene: TRBJ2-5
v_gene: TRBV7-2

CDR3nt: TGTGCCAGCAGCGCACAGGGGTTTGGGGCCAACGTCCTGACTTTC
CDR3aa: CASSAQGFGANVLTF
d_gene: TRBD1
abundance: .
j_gene: TRBJ2-6
v_gene: TRBV7-6

CDR3nt: TGCAGTGCTAGTCGGCCGCGAATAGACGAGCAGTACTTC
CDR3aa: CSASRPRIDEQYF
d_gene: .
abundance: few
j_gene: TRBJ2-7
v_gene: TRBV20-1